This is a list of T cell receptor beta chains from one sample in a study of low-dose radiotherapy and immunotherapy resistance in tumors. Using its own MiXCR run on the reads, TCRdb lists one record per CDR3 protein. The table has 80,000 or so distinct CDR3 sequences, less than 20% seen once; the top ten hold approximately 1.5%. The material sequenced was PBMCs, taken after low-dose radiotherapy plus immunotherapy. These receptors came from a male donor with prostate cancer. Both conserved end residues are part of each CDR3. D genes are given only for firm matches. A row's size may be missing; if present it is once, few, many or a size class.

clone size,V gene,J gene,D gene,CDR3 protein,CDR3 DNA
many,TRBV4-3,TRBJ2-3,TRBD1,CASSPGQGMNTQYF,TGCGCCAGCAGCCCCGGACAGGGGATGAATACGCAGTATTTT
many,TRBV5-1,TRBJ1-1,.,CASSFKSDTEAFF,TGCGCCAGCAGCTTTAAATCGGACACTGAAGCTTTCTTT
many,TRBV11-2,TRBJ2-1,.,CASSLIPVGVYNEQFF,TGTGCCAGCAGCTTAATCCCGGTGGGCGTCTACAATGAGCAGTTCTTC
many,TRBV14,TRBJ1-4,.,CASSPRTGLNEKLFF,TGTGCCAGCAGCCCCCGAACAGGGCTTAATGAAAAACTGTTTTTT
few,TRBV28,TRBJ2-3,TRBD1,CASRSGTVSDTQYF,TGTGCCAGCAGGTCCGGGACAGTGTCAGATACGCAGTATTTT
few,TRBV28,TRBJ2-3,TRBD2,CASNDGTSGRSRYF,TGTGCCAGCAACGACGGGACTAGCGGGAGGAGTAGGTATTTT
.,TRBV5-4,TRBJ2-3,.,CASSFTGSDTQYF,TGTGCCAGCAGCTTTACGGGTTCAGATACGCAGTATTTT
many,TRBV3-1,TRBJ1-1,.,CASSHKGNTEAFF,TGTGCCAGCAGCCATAAGGGGAACACTGAAGCTTTCTTT
many,TRBV2,TRBJ2-3,.,CASSEIKGDTQYF,TGTGCCAGCAGTGAAATTAAGGGGGATACGCAGTATTTT
many,TRBV20-1,TRBJ2-4,.,CSASAGQAKNIQYF,TGCAGTGCTAGTGCTGGGCAGGCTAAAAACATTCAGTACTTC
many,TRBV10-3,TRBJ2-7,TRBD2,CAISDRLAGSYEQYF,TGTGCCATCAGTGATCGGCTAGCGGGATCCTACGAGCAGTACTTC
few,TRBV5-1,TRBJ2-3,TRBD2,CASSLGAGAKGYGSTDTQYF,TGCGCCAGCAGCTTGGGAGCGGGAGCCAAAGGGTATGGGAGCACAGATACGCAGTATTTT
.,TRBV28,TRBJ1-2,TRBD1,CASWTGFDYGYTF,TGTGCCAGCTGGACAGGGTTCGACTATGGCTACACCTTC
many,TRBV11-2,TRBJ1-1,.,CASSSRTAMNTEAFF,TGTGCCAGCAGCTCTCGGACAGCCATGAACACTGAAGCTTTCTTT
many,TRBV20-1,TRBJ2-2,TRBD2,CSAGKAGAGPGELFF,TGCAGTGCTGGAAAAGCGGGAGCGGGGCCCGGGGAGCTGTTTTTT
many,TRBV11-2,TRBJ2-7,.,CASNPGTFEEEQYF,TGTGCCAGCAACCCCGGGACCTTCGAAGAGGAGCAGTACTTC
many,TRBV5-1,TRBJ2-1,TRBD1,CASSLEGASSYNEQFF,TGCGCCAGCAGCTTGGAGGGGGCGAGCTCCTACAATGAGCAGTTCTTC
many,TRBV7-2,TRBJ1-2,.,CASSLAGGQINYGYTF,TGTGCCAGCAGCTTAGCGGGGGGGCAAATTAACTATGGCTACACCTTC
many,TRBV6-2/TRBV6-3,TRBJ2-3,.,CASSRARTDTQYF,TGTGCCAGCAGCAGGGCCCGCACAGATACGCAGTATTTT
many,TRBV29-1,TRBJ2-1,.,CSVEGGSFYNEQFF,TGCAGCGTTGAAGGGGGATCTTTTTACAATGAGCAGTTCTTC
many,TRBV3-1,TRBJ2-7,TRBD2,CASSQGTSGSFYEQYF,TGTGCCAGCAGCCAGGGGACTAGCGGGAGTTTCTACGAGCAGTACTTC
many,TRBV20-1,TRBJ2-5,.,CSASRFGQTDRETQYF,TGCAGTGCTAGTCGTTTCGGGCAAACCGACCGAGAGACCCAGTACTTC
.,TRBV7-2,TRBJ2-2,.,CASSSRALTGELFF,TGTGCCAGCAGCTCCCGGGCCCTCACCGGGGAGCTGTTTTTT
many,TRBV2,TRBJ2-2,TRBD1,CASTGQGGTGELFF,TGTGCCAGCACTGGACAGGGGGGAACCGGGGAGCTGTTTTTT
many,TRBV28,TRBJ2-5,TRBD2,CASREGGRGLAGKETQYF,TGTGCCAGCAGGGAGGGGGGGAGAGGCCTAGCGGGAAAAGAGACCCAGTACTTC
many,TRBV7-9,TRBJ2-1,.,CASRGTPLLMGGRSGKQFF,TGTGCCAGCAGGGGGACACCCCTTTTGATGGGCGGGAGATCGGGAAAGCAGTTCTTC
many,TRBV10-3,TRBJ2-7,TRBD2,CAISDGGSEQYF,TGTGCCATCAGTGACGGGGGGAGCGAGCAGTACTTC
.,TRBV9,TRBJ1-5,TRBD1,CASSRDSWSNQPQHF,TGTGCCAGCAGCAGGGACAGTTGGAGCAATCAGCCCCAGCATTTT
many,TRBV11-1,TRBJ2-3,.,CASSLGTQKLDTQYF,TGTGCCAGCAGCTTAGGGACCCAGAAATTGGATACGCAGTATTTT
many,TRBV10-3,TRBJ2-3,TRBD2,CAISETGLAGGADTQYF,TGTGCCATCAGTGAGACAGGACTAGCGGGAGGCGCAGATACGCAGTATTTT
many,TRBV28,TRBJ1-1,TRBD1,CASRTGEERTEAFF,TGTGCCAGCCGTACAGGGGAAGAAAGAACTGAAGCTTTCTTT
many,TRBV20-1,TRBJ1-5,.,CSARVGGAGQPQHF,TGCAGTGCTAGAGTAGGGGGGGCAGGTCAGCCCCAGCATTTT
many,TRBV6-6,TRBJ2-3,TRBD2,CASSYKLGTGTSGRGSADTQYF,TGTGCCAGCAGCTACAAGTTGGGAACCGGGACTAGCGGGAGAGGTTCCGCAGATACGCAGTATTTT
many,TRBV20-1,TRBJ1-4,.,CSGGGTNEKLFF,TGCAGTGGAGGGGGAACTAATGAAAAACTGTTTTTT
many,TRBV6-4,TRBJ1-1,.,CASSRGLNTEAFF,TGTGCCAGCAGCAGGGGTCTGAACACTGAAGCTTTCTTT
.,TRBV5-1,TRBJ2-1,TRBD2,CASREREYNEQFF,TGCGCCAGCAGAGAGCGGGAGTACAATGAGCAGTTCTTC
few,TRBV11-2,TRBJ2-7,TRBD2,CASSLARLADSSYEQYF,TGTGCCAGCAGCTTAGCCCGACTAGCGGATTCCTCCTACGAGCAGTACTTC
.,TRBV4-2,TRBJ1-1,.,CASSQPDEVNTEAFF,TGTGCCAGCAGCCAACCGGACGAGGTTAACACTGAAGCTTTCTTT
.,TRBV20-1,TRBJ2-3,TRBD2,CSAGTSGMGATDTQYF,TGCAGTGCGGGGACTAGCGGGATGGGAGCCACAGATACGCAGTATTTT
many,TRBV7-2,TRBJ2-1,TRBD2,CASSWGLAGGNEQFF,TGTGCCAGCAGCTGGGGACTAGCGGGAGGGAATGAGCAGTTCTTC
many,TRBV19,TRBJ2-6,TRBD1,CASSPRDRGANVLTF,TGTGCCAGTAGTCCCCGGGACAGGGGGGCCAACGTCCTGACTTTC
many,TRBV9,TRBJ2-7,TRBD2,CASSLTSGGAYEQYF,TGTGCCAGCAGCTTGACTAGCGGGGGGGCCTACGAGCAGTACTTC
many,TRBV5-1,TRBJ2-2,TRBD2,CASSLSAGLAGELFF,TGCGCCAGCAGCTTATCAGCGGGATTGGCCGGGGAGCTGTTTTTT
many,TRBV28,TRBJ2-7,TRBD2,CASSGTSGGTLTYEQYF,TGTGCCAGCAGTGGGACTAGCGGGGGAACTCTTACCTACGAGCAGTACTTC
many,TRBV20-1,TRBJ2-5,.,CSAPRFGDLQETQYF,TGCAGTGCTCCTAGGTTCGGGGACTTACAAGAGACCCAGTACTTC
many,TRBV5-1,TRBJ2-3,.,CASSLDREMDTQYF,TGCGCCAGCAGCTTGGACAGGGAGATGGATACGCAGTATTTT
many,TRBV20-1,TRBJ1-5,.,CSASEGYSNQPQHF,TGTAGTGCCTCCGAGGGGTATAGCAATCAGCCCCAGCATTTT